A single sample gave rise to the 20 T cell receptor beta chains below, sequenced in a study of metastatic and nonmetastatic thyroid tumors. Among the patients, none had received any treatment before thyroid surgery. Using MiXCR, TCRdb re-called clones from the PCR reads. Among about 32,000 clones listed, approximately 7.4% were seen once. Sequenced: blood. These TCRs come from a female donor with papillary thyroid cancer or a benign thyroid nodule (not recorded which). Some clones in this sample may be carry-over from other donors' samples.

Ten or more counts support this clone. The chain links TRBV12-3 or TRBV12-4 to TRBJ2-5, with D possibly called TRBD1 or TRBD2 (5 bases each). The CDR3 totals 14 residues. Trimming removed 7 bases at V and 7 bases at J, with 19 bases between. In DNA form, the CDR3 reads TGTGCCAGCATTATGAGGTGGGGGATCGGGACCCAGTACTTC. It translates to CASIMRWGIGTQYF.

This clone was counted ten times or more. The J gene is TRBJ1-5, the V gene TRBV30, with D tentatively TRBD1 (5 bases). Germline V gives CDR1 GTSNPN, CDR2 SVGIG (reference sequence). Trimming removed 0 bases at V and 5 bases at J, with 8 bases between. The CDR3 runs 13 residues. The CDR3 nucleotides read TGTGCCTGGAGTGTAGGGACCCATCAGCCCCAGCATTTT. Its translation is CAWSVGTHQPQHF. The full variable domain, its missing parts supplied by reference TRBV30 and TRBJ1-5, is SQTIHQWPATLVQPVGSPLSLECTVEGTSNPNLYWYRQAAGRGLQLLFYSVGIGQISSEVPQNLSASRPQDRQFILSSKKLLLSDSGFYLCAWSVGTHQPQHFGDGTRLSIL.

In its sample, this clone was seen many times. The genes are TRBV20-1 and TRBJ2-5; TRBD2 aligns across 13 bases. Germline V gene data show CDR1 as DFQATT and CDR2 as SNEGSKA (reference sequence). The CDR3 sequence is 15 residues long. Losses at the gene ends were 5 bases for V and 5 bases for J; bases not matched to a gene: 8. CDR3 sequence (DNA): TGCAGTGCTCGACTAGCGGGGGGCCGGGCGGAGACCCAGTACTTC. This codes for CSARLAGGRAETQYF.

This clone was recorded at least ten times. The J gene is TRBJ1-2, the V gene TRBV7-9, with D possibly being TRBD1 (5 bases). Trimming shortened V by 4 bases and J by 3 bases, and 12 bases separated the two germline ends. Germline loops: CDR1 SEHNR, CDR2 FQNEAQ (reference sequence). The CDR3 loop spans 14 amino acids. This CDR3 is CASSSSGTYYGYTF. For the CDR3, the DNA is TGTGCCAGCAGCTCATCCGGGACTTACTATGGCTACACCTTC. The full variable domain, with the rest looked up from reference TRBV7-9 and TRBJ1-2, is DTGVSQNPRHKITKRGQNVTFRCDPISEHNRLYWYRQTLGQGPEFLTYFQNEAQLEKSRLLSDRFSAERPKGSFSTLEIQRTEQGDSAMYLCASSSSGTYYGYTFGSGTRLTVV.

This clone was counted ten times or more. The CDR3 here is CASIRTGASGNTIYF. As DNA, the CDR3 is TGTGCCAGTATAAGGACAGGGGCGTCTGGAAACACCATATATTTT. The chain is built from TRBV19 and TRBJ1-3, with 9 bases identical to TRBD1. This CDR3 is 15 amino acids long. CDR1 LNHDA and CDR2 SQIVND come from the germline V gene (reference sequence). J gave up 1 base and V 7 bases, and 5 bases lay outside the gene matches.

This clone was seen many times. The V call is TRBV5-1, the J call TRBJ1-1, with TRBD1 identical over 8 bases. CDR1 and CDR2 (germline): SGHRS, YFSETQ. V lost 4 bases, J lost 3 bases, and 8 bases stayed unmatched. CDR3 size: 15 residues. The CDR3 is CASSEGDRRDTEAFF. The CDR3 region has the DNA TGCGCCAGCAGCGAGGGGGACAGGAGGGACACTGAAGCTTTCTTT. Full variable domain (rest looked up from reference TRBV5-1 and TRBJ1-1): KAGVTQTPRYLIKTRGQQVTLSCSPISGHRSVSWYQQTPGQGLQFLFEYFSETQRNKGNFPGRFSGRQFSNSRSEMNVSTLELGDSALYLCASSEGDRRDTEAFFGQGTRLTVV.

Ten or more counts support this clone. V usage is TRBV7-3 and J usage is TRBJ2-1; D may be TRBD1 or TRBD2 (7 bases each). The germline V gene encodes CDR1 SGHTA and CDR2 FQGTGA. The CDR3 length is 15 residues. Trimming stripped 5 bases from V and 3 bases from J, with 14 bases between. CDR3 bases: TGTGCCAGCAGCCCAAGCGGGGACAGCTACAATGAGCAGTTCTTC. Protein: CASSPSGDSYNEQFF.

This clone has a count of ten or more. This chain connects TRBV18 to TRBJ1-4, with D possibly being TRBD1 (5 bases). This CDR3 has 13 residues. Germline V lookup: CDR1 KGHSH, CDR2 LQKENI. V lost 5 bases and J 8 bases, leaving 12 bases between the germline ends. The CDR3 DNA reads TGTGCCAGCTCAGGGGCCGAGGGCGAAAAACTGTTTTTT. Its translation is CASSGAEGEKLFF. Full variable domain (missing parts from reference TRBV18 and TRBJ1-4): NAGVMQNPRHLVRRRGQEARLRCSPMKGHSHVYWYRQLPEEGLKFMVYLQKENIIDESGMPKERFSAEFPKEGPSILRIQQVVRGDSAAYFCASSGAEGEKLFFGSGTQLSVL.

This clone has at least ten counts. The same CDR3 also results from other DNA sequences found in this sample. Here the CDR3 reads CSGGAGQTPREQYF. In nucleotides, the CDR3 is TGCAGCGGAGGGGCAGGACAGACACCTCGGGAGCAGTACTTC. The V call is TRBV29-1, the J call TRBJ2-7; maybe TRBD1 (6 bases). The ends were cut back, 7 bases at V and 7 bases at J, with 23 bases in the middle. This CDR3 region has 14 residues. The germline gives CDR1 SQVTM, CDR2 ANQGSEA.

There are many counts of this clone. This chain uses TRBV6-1 with TRBJ2-5, with D tentatively TRBD1 or TRBD2 (5 bases each). Germline CDR1 reads MNHNS; CDR2 reads SASEGT. V was cut by 6 bases and J by 9 bases, with 20 bases left in between. The CDR3 sequence is 14 residues long. The CDR3 here is CASRRDGSTVPQYF. The CDR3 DNA is TGTGCCAGCAGGAGGGACGGCTCAACCGTCCCCCAGTACTTC.

As regards this clone: The germline gene is not matched at one end of the junction; a read error may be the cause. The chain couples TRBV6-2 or TRBV6-3 to TRBJ1-3; no reliable D call. Germline CDR1 MNHEY, CDR2 SVGEGT. This CDR3 is 16 amino acids long. The CDR3 reads CDSSYSGVPSGNTIYF. DNA of the CDR3: TGTGACAGCAGTTACTCGGGAGTCCCCTCTGGAAACACCATATATTTT.

Ten or more counts support this clone. V gene TRBV7-2 combines with J gene TRBJ2-3; 8 bases are shared with TRBD2. The V gene's germline CDR1 is SGHTA and CDR2 FQGNSA. V dropped 8 bases and J dropped 0; count of bases not matched to a gene: 4. This CDR3 contains 14 residues. For the CDR3, the DNA is TGTGCCAGCGGAGCGGGGGAGAGCACAGATACGCAGTATTTT. Translating it yields CASGAGESTDTQYF. Drawing the rest from reference TRBV7-2 and TRBJ2-3, the complete variable domain is GAGVSQSPSNKVTEKGKDVELRCDPISGHTALYWYRQSLGQGLEFLIYFQGNSAPDKSGLPSDRFSAERTGGSVSTLTIQRTQQEDSAVYLCASGAGESTDTQYFGPGTRLTVL.

This clone showed up many times. V and J are TRBV2 and TRBJ2-7, with D possibly being TRBD2 (5 bases). CDR1 and CDR2 (germline): SNHLY, FYNNEI. V was trimmed by 3 bases and J by 7 bases, leaving 10 bases between them. The CDR3 contains 12 residues. CDR3 in amino acids: CASSERAREQYF. CDR3 nucleotide sequence: TGTGCCAGCAGTGAGAGGGCACGGGAGCAGTACTTC.

This clone was seen many times. This chain links TRBV6-6 with TRBJ1-3; D gene ambiguous. Germline CDR1 reads MNHNY; CDR2 reads SVGAGI (reference sequence). This CDR3 is built from 14 residues. V gave up 2 bases and J gave up 4 bases, with 9 bases separating them. The CDR3 region is CASSYTFAGNTIYF. CDR3 in DNA: TGTGCCAGCAGTTACACCTTCGCCGGAAACACCATATATTTT.

This clone was counted many times. The rearrangement links TRBV3-1 to TRBJ1-4, with TRBD1 matching over 9 bases. J was trimmed by 7 bases and V by 5 bases; bases with no gene match: 8. Germline V gives CDR1 LGHDT, CDR2 YNNKEL (reference sequence). The length of the CDR3 is 15 residues. The CDR3 nucleotides are TGTGCCAGCAGCTATACAACAGGGGGCGGTGAAAAACTGTTTTTT. Protein sequence: CASSYTTGGGEKLFF.

This clone showed up many times. The chain recombines TRBV20-1 with TRBJ2-1; 8 nucleotides agree with TRBD2. CDR3 length equals 14 residues. Germline V gives CDR1 DFQATT, CDR2 SNEGSKA (reference sequence). Trimming took 4 bases from V and 6 from J; bases not matched to a gene: 8. Here the CDR3 reads CSAKSAGAFNEQFF. The CDR3 region has the DNA TGCAGTGCTAAATCAGCGGGAGCCTTCAATGAGCAGTTCTTC.

This clone was found a few times. The genes are TRBV6-2 or TRBV6-3 and TRBJ2-2, with a weak D call TRBD1 (5 bases). Germline CDR1 MNHEY, CDR2 SVGEGT. With 6 bases removed from V and 10 bases from J, the gap between germline ends came to 12 bases. This CDR3 contains 12 residues. The CDR3, as DNA: TGTGCCAGCAGGGAAGGGGATACGGAGCTGTTTTTT. It specifies CASREGDTELFF.

A few counts support this clone. A read error may be the cause here, since a much bigger clone is one base away. The V and J genes are TRBV7-9 and TRBJ1-5; TRBD1 is a possible D gene (5 bases). This CDR3 comprises 13 residues. CDR1 and CDR2 (germline): SEHNR, FQNEAQ (reference sequence). The CDR3 sequence is CANSRQRGQPQHF. As DNA, the CDR3 is TGTGCCAACAGCCGTCAAAGGGGTCAGCCCCAGCATTTT.

This clone was detected ten times or more. J is TRBJ2-3 and V is TRBV11-1, with TRBD2 matching over 9 bases. V was pared by 1 base and J by 2 bases, with 1 base of the junction left unmatched. CDR3 length equals 15 residues. Germline CDR1 reads SGHAT; CDR2 reads FQDESV (reference sequence). The CDR3 loop reads CASSLGLADTDTQYF. The CDR3 DNA reads as TGTGCCAGCAGCTTAGGACTAGCGGACACAGATACGCAGTATTTT.

This clone was seen ten or more times. The rearrangement links TRBV7-2 to TRBJ2-3; the D is unclear. The germline V gene encodes CDR1 SGHTA and CDR2 FQGNSA. The CDR3 totals 14 residues. V lost 3 bases and J lost 4, with 11 bases in between. The chain's CDR3 is CASSFPRGADTQYF. The CDR3 DNA reads as TGTGCCAGCAGCTTTCCACGAGGAGCAGATACGCAGTATTTT.